Here is one T cell receptor beta chain with its context. This entry belongs to a study of shared clonotypes between healthy human individuals. Assay used: immunoSEQ multiplex PCR; TCRdb lists only in-frame clones, some missing. There are 650,000 to 800,000 clones in the sample; about two thirds occur only once, and around 1.8% lies in the top ten. The V gene's germline CDR1 is SGHNT and CDR2 YENEEA. The CDR3 loop spans 17 amino acids. Trimming at V came to 5 bases and at J to 6 bases, leaving 15 bases not matched to a gene. The sample comprised memory CD4+ T cells sorted from blood. Subset noted: CD45RA-negative fraction. This receptor was identified in a woman under 40 in good health. The chain links TRBV11-3 to TRBJ2-1; 8 bases match TRBD2. CDR3 sequence (DNA): TGTGCCAGCAGCGGCGGTGTGGGGATAGCGGGGATCAATGAGCAGTTCTTC. Translation gives CASSGGVGIAGINEQFF.